The clone carrying this T cell receptor (beta chain) was seen repeatedly, ten times or more. The antigen is undetermined. Trimming cost V 4 bases and J 1 base, with 16 bases left between them. CDR3 length equals 15 residues. CDR1 DFQATT and CDR2 SNEGSKA come from the germline V gene (reference sequence). Authors of the study amplified TCR beta CDR3 regions from RNA transcripts. An initial round of RT-PCR targeting the TCR CDR3 relied on the HTBI primer set. TCRdb reprocessed the multiplex PCR reads with MiXCR, giving one entry per CDR3 protein. The sample records approximately 400,000 distinct CDR3 sequences, 15% to 19% being singletons. This sample stems from a study of T cells in Graves' hyperthyroidism and ophthalmopathy. General study results and limits: The blood repertoire included most of the expanded thyroid clonotypes above 0.001.

This sequence was found in a woman under 30 with Graves' hyperthyroidism. The genes are TRBV20-1 and TRBJ1-1; D is undetermined. The sample comprised blood. For the CDR3, the DNA is TGCAGTGCTACACGCGGCAGCCTTGAGAACACTGAAGCTTTCTTT. This gives the protein CSATRGSLENTEAFF.